This TCR beta chain was documented in a study of T cell therapy after organ transplantation. Study at large: T cell doses, up to 6, came every 2 weeks; follow-up lasted just under 30 weeks.

Clones were sequenced by immunoSEQ multiplex PCR, and TCRdb holds only the in-frame ones, with some missing. The sample yields 20,000 or so clones, 81% seen once. The time point denotes: 4-8 weeks after completion of therapy. The V gene end was trimmed by 7 bases and the J gene end by 7 bases; junction bases not matched to a gene: 3. CDR3 length: 13 residues. The germline CDR1 and CDR2 sequences are LNHDA and SQIVND (reference sequence). A word on this clone: What it recognizes is unknown.

Sequenced material: CD8+ T cells from blood, taken after autologous CMV-specific T cell therapy. The chain carries TRBV19 and TRBJ2-1; 11 positions match TRBD2. This clonotype was sampled from a human patient who had received a solid organ transplant and had CMV disease. Some T cells here may be from the graft donor. Written as DNA, the CDR3 is TGTGCCAGTACCAGACTAGCGGGGAATGAGCAGTTCTTC. It specifies CASTRLAGNEQFF.